These 4 T cell receptor beta chains were all obtained from the same sample, sequenced in a study of spatial heterogeneity in lung cancer. Points from the study as a whole: Counts that tracked tumor mutation counts were those of expanded intratumoral alpha and beta TCRs.

TCRdb recomputed calls from the 5' RACE reads with MiXCR, one row per CDR3 protein. This table has about 13,000 distinct CDR3 sequences, approximately 4.6% appearing once. The sample's time point: sample taken at primary tumor resection. No antigen is known for these receptors. This sample comprised lung tumor tissue, obtained at surgery. The receptor source for this set is a male donor with early-stage non-small cell lung cancer.

Notes on this clonotype: A much larger clonotype is one base distant, so this may be a read error. This beta chain is an off-target read within a library intended for alpha chains, so its frequency means little. The chain joins TRBV5-4 to TRBJ1-2, with 7 bases aligning to TRBD1. This CDR3 contains 13 residues. In germline, CDR1 is SGHNT, CDR2 YYREEE (reference sequence). CDR3 nucleotide sequence: TGTGCCAGCAGCCAGGGACAGAGCTATGGCCACACCTTC. Encoded protein: CASSQGQSYGHTF.

This clonotype is categorized as large. Because the library targeted alpha chains, this beta chain is an off-target read whose size means little. V gene TRBV20-1 combines with J gene TRBJ2-7; no clear D gene. The CDR3 runs 11 residues. Germline CDR1 DFQATT, CDR2 SNEGSKA (reference sequence). The V gene lost 3 bases and the J gene lost 4 bases, with 7 bases spanning the gap. The CDR3 spells CSASQGYEQYF. In nucleotides, the CDR3 is TGCAGTGCTAGCCAAGGGTACGAGCAGTACTTC.

This clonotype was observed many times. This beta chain slipped into a library made for alpha chains as a stray read, so its size is not meaningful. The rearrangement joins TRBV20-1 to TRBJ1-1; D is unclear. V was pared by 8 bases and J by 1 base, with 17 bases between. CDR1 is DFQATT and CDR2 is SNEGSKA in the germline V gene (reference sequence). The CDR3 length is 14 residues. For the CDR3, the DNA is TGCAGTATAAAGGGCCGAAACCCGAACACTGAAGCTTTCTTT. Amino acids: CSIKGRNPNTEAFF.

This clonotype was detected many times. Because the library targeted alpha chains, this beta chain is an off-target read whose size means little. The rearrangement uses TRBV4-3 and TRBJ1-5; D is unclear. The CDR3 loop spans 17 amino acids. The V gene's germline CDR1 is LGHNA and CDR2 YSLEER. Deletions cut 0 bases from V and 4 bases from J, with 16 bases between. DNA for the CDR3: TGCGCCAGCAGCCAAGAATGGGCAGGACCTAATAATCAGCCCCAGCATTTT. Its translation is CASSQEWAGPNNQPQHF.